This TCR beta chain came from a study of Ad26.COV2.S vaccination and SARS-CoV-2 variants (dated by TCRdb to the early 2020s). For the wider study: Donors in the vaccine arm were drawn from COV1001, a phase I-IIa trial of Ad26.COV2.S in healthy adults that was multicentre, randomized, double-blind and placebo-controlled. Dosing of Ad26.COV2.S was intramuscular, at either 5x10^10 or 1x10^11 viral particles, delivered as one shot or as two shots spaced 56 days apart. TCRbeta repertoire sequencing was used to assess the specificity and breadth of SARS-CoV-2-reactive T cell receptors after Ad26.COV2.S vaccination. The TCR-sequenced set comprised approximately 32 samples: approximately 19 Ad26.COV2.S vaccine recipients, 5 placebo recipients and 8 SARS-CoV-2 convalescent individuals. Trial participants were randomized into five groups of five, in which low-dose or high-dose Ad26.COV2.S was given once or twice, or placebo was given on both occasions. Blinding of investigators to trial group allocation was maintained during experiments and outcome assessment. General conclusions and limits of the study: It was noted by the authors that total T cell responses may have been underestimated by the TCR breadth and depth analyses. Ad26.COV2.S recipients had higher spike-specific TCR breadth than placebo recipients (P = 0.0014). Non-spike TCR breadth was comparable between vaccine and placebo recipients, consistent with the vaccine containing only spike. The study was not powered to compare responses between vaccine doses or regimens. After vaccination, spike-specific CD8+ and CD4+ T cell responses were reported to show substantial breadth.

The immunoSEQ Assay was the method used to sequence TCRbeta CDR3 regions. After extraction, genomic DNA underwent amplification by bias-controlled multiplex PCR, followed by high-throughput sequencing. From the authors' description of their analysis: To quantify the absolute abundance of every unique TCRbeta CDR3 region, sequences were collapsed and filtered. T cell fraction was estimated by normalizing TCRbeta template counts to usable DNA, which was measured by amplifying reference genes present in all nucleated cells. Repertoire TCRs were annotated as SARS-CoV-2-specific when V gene, CDR3 amino acid sequence and J gene were exactly matched to a known reactive TCR set. The reference SARS-CoV-2 TCR set was obtained from MIRA and was filtered for enrichment in COVID-19-positive ImmuneCODE repertoires, whereby public or cross-reactive TCRs were removed. Based on the MIRA antigens, annotated TCRs were further analysed at the level of specific ORF or position within ORF. Depth was the summed frequency of annotated unique rearrangements, while breadth was defined as annotated unique rearrangements over total unique productive rearrangements. Two-sided Wilcoxon rank-sum tests were used to compare TCR breadth between groups. Entries here come from immuneACCESS through TCRdb and include only in-frame sequences with V and J called. Some clones fail to appear in such tables; in the studies checked, an unresolved V gene covers under half of the shortfall, and the cause of the remainder is unknown. V, J and clone size are taken as reported in that table, and D and trimming were inferred from the DNA itself. The sample table records about 480,000 clones; about 83% of these occur just once. The ten biggest clones cover roughly 12% of the sample.

About this clone itself: What antigen it recognizes has not been identified. Base qualities are not recorded, but no much larger clone differs from it by a single base.

Unmatched junction bases come to 8, with V trimmed by 7 bases and J by 3 bases. Via the germline V gene (reference sequence), CDR1 is LNHDA and CDR2 SQIVND. Measured from the cysteine to the phenylalanine, the CDR3 is 15 residues long. The kept DNA is CDR3 alone, 45 bases in frame from the first base. In light of the paper, this sample's treatment or condition label describes: some 20 received Ad26.COV2.S at low or high dose, single or two shots; 5 received placebo; per-sample allocation not given. Repertoires of vaccine and placebo recipients were sequenced from samples taken on day 63 after the first injection. In Cohort 1b, roughly 26 adults aged 18-55 years were enrolled at a single site in Boston, USA, between 29 July and 7 August 2020. Ad26.COV2.S consisted of a replication-incompetent adenovirus type 26 vector by which a prefusion-stabilized SARS-CoV-2 spike protein from the original Wuhan strain was expressed.

The sequenced sample was peripheral blood, obtained in a trial of Ad26.COV2.S vaccine versus placebo. The V and J genes are TRBV19 and TRBJ2-2; TRBD1 matches 7 bases in the middle. This receptor was obtained from a person aged 18-65 years who received the Ad26.COV2.S COVID-19 vaccine or a placebo. CDR3 protein: CASTETGFYTGELFF. The DNA sequence follows: TGTGCCAGTACCGAGACAGGGTTTTACACCGGGGAGCTGTTTTTT.